A selection of T cell receptor beta chains follows, all from one sample in a study of T cell repertoires in cytomegalovirus infection. MiXCR, applied by TCRdb to the reads, yields one record per CDR3 protein. The sample lists about 830,000 distinct CDR3 sequences; roughly 33% were seen once. Their cognate antigens are unknown. Sequencing used cultured CD8+ T cells from PBMCs, obtained from culture after CMV antigen stimulation. The receptors here all came from a human donor in good health (CMV status not recorded). Some clones in this sample may be carry-over from other donors' samples. Each CDR3 is given with its conserved first and last residue. D genes are given only for firm matches. Size is omitted from some rows. Given values are once, few, many or a class for expanded clones.

v_gene: TRBV4-1
j_gene: TRBJ1-1
d_gene: -
abundance: few
CDR3nt: TGCGCCAGCAGCCAAGTTGGGGGCGCGGGGGCTTTCTTT
CDR3aa: CASSQVGGAGAFF

v_gene: TRBV6-2/TRBV6-3
j_gene: TRBJ1-5
d_gene: -
abundance: -
CDR3nt: TGTGCCAGCAGCTGGACGGAATATAGCAATCAGCCCCAGCATTTT
CDR3aa: CASSWTEYSNQPQHF

v_gene: TRBV24-1
j_gene: TRBJ1-1
d_gene: -
abundance: -
CDR3nt: TGTGCCACCAGTGAGGGTGGGGTCAAGGAAGCTTTCTTT
CDR3aa: CATSEGGVKEAFF

v_gene: TRBV7-9
j_gene: TRBJ2-7
d_gene: -
abundance: -
CDR3nt: TGTGCCAGCAGCCCGACAGGCCCCTCCTACGAGCAGTACTTC
CDR3aa: CASSPTGPSYEQYF

v_gene: TRBV4-3
j_gene: TRBJ2-1
d_gene: TRBD2
abundance: -
CDR3nt: TGCGCCAGCAGCCAAGATAGTACCAGCGGGGGGTACAATGAGCAGTTCTTC
CDR3aa: CASSQDSTSGGYNEQFF

v_gene: TRBV6-5
j_gene: TRBJ1-2
d_gene: -
abundance: few
CDR3nt: TGTGCCAGCAGTTACTCTACGTCAGGAGTCCGGGCTAATGGCTACACCTTC
CDR3aa: CASSYSTSGVRANGYTF

v_gene: TRBV9
j_gene: TRBJ1-2
d_gene: TRBD1
abundance: few
CDR3nt: TGTGCCAGCTTCGACAGGGCCTATGGCTACACCTTC
CDR3aa: CASFDRAYGYTF

v_gene: TRBV7-6
j_gene: TRBJ2-1
d_gene: -
abundance: many
CDR3nt: TGTGCCAGCAGCCTCAAGGGACCACAGGTCCCGGGATACAATGAGCAGTTCTTC
CDR3aa: CASSLKGPQVPGYNEQFF

v_gene: TRBV5-1
j_gene: TRBJ2-1
d_gene: -
abundance: -
CDR3nt: TGCGCCAGCAGCTTAACTAGGGTTGAGCAGTTCTTC
CDR3aa: CASSLTRVEQFF

v_gene: TRBV5-6
j_gene: TRBJ1-2
d_gene: -
abundance: -
CDR3nt: TGTGCCAGCAGCCCAAGCCTGGCAGGCTACACCTTC
CDR3aa: CASSPSLAGYTF

v_gene: TRBV6-1
j_gene: TRBJ1-5
d_gene: -
abundance: many
CDR3nt: TGTGCCAGCAGTGAACCGGGGAGTCAGCCCCAGCATTTT
CDR3aa: CASSEPGSQPQHF

v_gene: TRBV6-6
j_gene: TRBJ2-1
d_gene: TRBD2
abundance: few
CDR3nt: TGTGCCAGCGGGGGACTAGCGGGGGGGCCTAATGAGCAGTTCTTC
CDR3aa: CASGGLAGGPNEQFF

v_gene: TRBV15
j_gene: TRBJ2-3
d_gene: TRBD2
abundance: -
CDR3nt: TGTGCCACCAGCAGAGAACTAGCGGGGGGGCCCGCAGATACGCAGTATTTT
CDR3aa: CATSRELAGGPADTQYF

v_gene: TRBV4-2
j_gene: TRBJ2-1
d_gene: -
abundance: -
CDR3nt: TGTGCCAGCAGCCAAGAGGTAGGGGAGTCCTACAATGAGCAGTTCTTC
CDR3aa: CASSQEVGESYNEQFF

v_gene: TRBV19
j_gene: TRBJ1-1
d_gene: -
abundance: few
CDR3nt: TGTGCCAGTAGTATAAGCCAGCGGACTTGGAAAACTGAAGCTTTCTTT
CDR3aa: CASSISQRTWKTEAFF

v_gene: TRBV28
j_gene: TRBJ1-5
d_gene: -
abundance: many
CDR3nt: TGTGCCAGCAGGGAACGGAGTAGCAATCAGCCCCAGCATTTT
CDR3aa: CASRERSSNQPQHF

v_gene: TRBV7-6
j_gene: TRBJ2-7
d_gene: -
abundance: -
CDR3nt: TGTGCCAGCAGCTTAACCGGGGGCTTGAACGAGCAGTACTTC
CDR3aa: CASSLTGGLNEQYF

v_gene: TRBV12-3/TRBV12-4
j_gene: TRBJ1-1
d_gene: -
abundance: -
CDR3nt: TGTGCCAGCAGCCCGATCGTAAGCCCACTGAACACTGAAGCTTTCTTT
CDR3aa: CASSPIVSPLNTEAFF

v_gene: TRBV13
j_gene: TRBJ2-7
d_gene: TRBD1
abundance: -
CDR3nt: TGTGCCAGCCTCCAACAGGGGATCTACGAGCAGTACTTC
CDR3aa: CASLQQGIYEQYF

v_gene: TRBV5-1
j_gene: TRBJ2-1
d_gene: TRBD2
abundance: few
CDR3nt: TGCGCCAGCAGCTTGAACAGCGGGGGGCCCCAGGGCAATGAGCAGTTCTTC
CDR3aa: CASSLNSGGPQGNEQFF

v_gene: TRBV20-1
j_gene: TRBJ1-1
d_gene: -
abundance: -
CDR3nt: TGCAGTGCTAGAGCCACGGGCCCCCGGGGGAGCACTGAAGCTTTCTTT
CDR3aa: CSARATGPRGSTEAFF

v_gene: TRBV7-8
j_gene: TRBJ2-5
d_gene: TRBD2
abundance: many
CDR3nt: TGTGCCAGCAGCCCAAGACTAGCGGAGGAACAAGAGACCCAGTACTTC
CDR3aa: CASSPRLAEEQETQYF

v_gene: TRBV4-1
j_gene: TRBJ2-5
d_gene: TRBD2
abundance: -
CDR3nt: TGTGCCAGCAGCCAAGAACCTTTGGGACTAGCGGGGGGGCTGTACCAAGAGACCCAGTACTTC
CDR3aa: CASSQEPLGLAGGLYQETQYF

v_gene: TRBV7-6
j_gene: TRBJ2-5
d_gene: -
abundance: -
CDR3nt: TGTGCCAGCAGGGCCAGAGAGACCCAGTACTTC
CDR3aa: CASRARETQYF

v_gene: TRBV6-2/TRBV6-3
j_gene: TRBJ2-3
d_gene: TRBD2
abundance: few
CDR3nt: TGTGCCAGCAGTTACCCCGCGGGGGGCCAGGAAGATACGCAGTATTTT
CDR3aa: CASSYPAGGQEDTQYF

v_gene: TRBV2
j_gene: TRBJ2-3
d_gene: -
abundance: -
CDR3nt: TGTGCCAGCAGTGAAAACGAAGGGGGAAGCCCAGATACGCAGTATTTT
CDR3aa: CASSENEGGSPDTQYF

v_gene: TRBV20-1
j_gene: TRBJ2-3
d_gene: -
abundance: -
CDR3nt: TGCAGTGCTAGACCTCCGGACAGTAAGATCAATACGCAGTATTTT
CDR3aa: CSARPPDSKINTQYF

v_gene: TRBV7-3
j_gene: TRBJ2-5
d_gene: TRBD1
abundance: few
CDR3nt: TGTGCCAGCAGCTACGGGACAGGGGGGGCCCAAGAGACCCAGTACTTC
CDR3aa: CASSYGTGGAQETQYF

v_gene: TRBV4-2
j_gene: TRBJ1-1
d_gene: TRBD1
abundance: -
CDR3nt: TGTGCCAGCAGAGGACCGGGACAGGTGAACACTGAAGCTTTCTTT
CDR3aa: CASRGPGQVNTEAFF

v_gene: TRBV7-9
j_gene: TRBJ1-4
d_gene: TRBD1
abundance: few
CDR3nt: TGTGCCAGCAGCCGGACAGGGATTGAAGAAAAACTGTTTTTT
CDR3aa: CASSRTGIEEKLFF

v_gene: TRBV19
j_gene: TRBJ1-1
d_gene: -
abundance: few
CDR3nt: TGTGCCAGTAGTATAGAACAGTCTATGAACACTGAAGCTTTCTTT
CDR3aa: CASSIEQSMNTEAFF

v_gene: TRBV27
j_gene: TRBJ1-1
d_gene: -
abundance: few
CDR3nt: TGTGCCAGCAGTTTACGTGGGACCCCGAACACTGAAGCTTTCTTT
CDR3aa: CASSLRGTPNTEAFF

v_gene: TRBV28
j_gene: TRBJ2-2
d_gene: TRBD2
abundance: -
CDR3nt: TGTGCCAGCAGCGCGGGGGGGGCCGGGGAGCTGTTTTTT
CDR3aa: CASSAGGAGELFF

v_gene: TRBV15
j_gene: TRBJ2-2
d_gene: TRBD1
abundance: few
CDR3nt: TGTGCCACCAGCAGAGAGGACAGGGGCGGCACCGGGGAGCTGTTTTTT
CDR3aa: CATSREDRGGTGELFF

v_gene: TRBV6-2/TRBV6-3
j_gene: TRBJ1-5
d_gene: -
abundance: -
CDR3nt: TGTGCCAGCAGTCCGGGGGGTAGTAGCAATCAGCCCCAGCATTTT
CDR3aa: CASSPGGSSNQPQHF

v_gene: TRBV4-1
j_gene: TRBJ1-5
d_gene: -
abundance: once
CDR3nt: TGCGCCAGCAGTCCCGAGGATGTAAGCAATCAGCCCCAGCATTTT
CDR3aa: CASSPEDVSNQPQHF

v_gene: TRBV12-3/TRBV12-4
j_gene: TRBJ2-7
d_gene: TRBD1
abundance: -
CDR3nt: TGTGCCAGCAGTCCCCCGAGTAGGACAGGGCCAACCTACGAGCAGTACTTC
CDR3aa: CASSPPSRTGPTYEQYF